What follows describes a single T cell receptor beta chain. The target of this receptor is not known. Base qualities are not at hand, and no much larger clone is one base apart. Libraries were built with RT-PCR. Sequencer: NextSeq 550. TCRdb ran its own pipeline on the public reads, namely fastp trimming at Q25 and MiXCR clone calling, and kept in-frame beta chains. Rows matching on CDR3 protein sequence are summarized as one entry with the most common DNA and genes. The sample table holds hundreds of thousands of distinct CDR3 sequences, of which less than 15% were seen once. In total, the top ten clones hold around a tenth of the sample. Deletion took 0 bases off V and 4 bases off J, with a span of 11 bases between the germline ends. CDR1 and CDR2, looked up from the germline V gene, are SGHRS and YFSETQ. Counted from cysteine to phenylalanine, this CDR3 has 15 amino acids. Of the read, only the CDR3 DNA is kept; its 45 bases are in frame from base 1.

The data were obtained in a study of patients and donors after allogeneic stem cell transplantation (dated by TCRdb to 2020 to 2021). The specimen sequenced was blood, either unsorted or a sorted T cell fraction (not recorded which). This sequence was found in a human donor who was either an allogeneic HSCT recipient or a stem cell or donor lymphocyte infusion donor (not recorded which). It is not recorded whose cells these are; they may come from a transplant donor. The sequence links TRBV5-1 to TRBJ2-1; no D gene call is confident. The CDR3 corresponds to CASSLESGLYNEQFF. The DNA is as follows: TGCGCCAGCAGCTTGGAGAGTGGTTTGTACAATGAGCAGTTCTTC.